This TCR beta chain appears in the sequencing data of a study of identical twins. Broader study findings: In zero-insertion analyses, partial confounding could arise from invariant MAIT and iNKT cells. In cord blood, abundant beta clonotypes had fewer insertions; memory showed no trend. Alpha sequences that were out-of-frame and twin-shared showed an excess of low generation probability.

Germline CDR1 and CDR2: SGHDT and YYEEEE. V dropped 2 bases and J dropped 0 bases, with 13 bases sitting between them. This CDR3 is 16 amino acids long. This clonotype was counted many times. Its antigen is not known. One entry per CDR3 protein, called by TCRdb with MiXCR from the 5' RACE reads. The sample records under 300,000 distinct CDR3 sequences, about 8.9% being singletons. This sample was also put to use in a study of yellow fever vaccine responses in identical twins.

The rearrangement uses TRBV5-6 and TRBJ2-3, with D possibly matching TRBD1 (5 bases). The sequenced sample was CD8+ T cells sorted from blood. The receptor was derived from a woman between 18 and 29 years old in good health. CDR3 DNA: TGTGCCAGCAGCTTCAAGACAGAAGCTAGCACAGATACGCAGTATTTT. It translates to CASSFKTEASTDTQYF.